This T cell receptor (beta chain) was retrieved from a study of T cell responses to AZD1222 COVID-19 vaccine. Study-wide points: Spike-specific TCRs gained breadth and depth after people received two AZD1222 doses. Donors, mostly white British, included more females; clonal diversity was possibly underestimated. At baseline, just a handful of AZD1222 recipients tested seropositive.

The V gene end was trimmed by 4 bases and the J gene end by 4 bases; junction bases not matched to a gene: 15. Germline V CDR1 and CDR2: MNHEY, SMNVEV (reference sequence). The CDR3 is 19 amino acids. Profiling relied on immunoSEQ multiplex PCR, and the TCRdb table lists in-frame clones only, not all of them. The sample has around 130,000 clones, around 85% seen once. Concerning this clone: Its antigen remains unidentified.

This clonotype was sampled from an adult in good health. The J gene is TRBJ2-1, the V gene TRBV27; 11 bases are shared with TRBD2. Sequences were derived from peripheral blood, sampled on day 0 of AZD1222 vaccination. In DNA form, the CDR3 reads TGTGCCAGCAGTTCCCAACTAGCGGGGGCCCCTGAAAGATACAATGAGCAGTTCTTC. Its protein product is CASSSQLAGAPERYNEQFF.